This T cell receptor beta chain was identified during a study of OX40 agonist ivuxolimab in advanced cancers. Looking at the study overall: Hepatocellular carcinoma, melanoma, renal cell or head and neck cancer affected the dose-escalation patients.

This clone was seen just once. Its specificity is unknown. Study observations and caveats: There were also nonresponders showing low normalized T-cell clonal expansion. Researchers report that CD8+ T cells had, on average, more expanded clones than CD4+. Clonal expansion by week 6 occurred in CD4+ and CD8+ blood T cells (at 0.1 to 3.0 mg/kg).

This table comes from immunoSEQ multiplex PCR, and its TCRdb copy is limited to in-frame clones, with some not included. The sample has 30,000 to 40,000 clones; more than 70% are singletons. Germline-derived CDR1 and CDR2 are ENHRY and SYGVKD. CDR3 length: 15 residues. This chain links TRBV10-3 with TRBJ2-5; D may be TRBD2 (6 bases). The assigned J gene may be wrong: the sequence end matches TRBJ2-7 better. This specimen was CD4+ or CD8+ T cells sorted from blood, taken in a trial of the OX40 agonist ivuxolimab. The sequence came from an adult with an advanced solid tumor such as melanoma, head and neck, liver or kidney cancer. CDR3 amino acids: CAISGDGGSDNEQYF. The CDR3 DNA sequence: TGTGCCATCAGTGGAGATGGGGGGTCAGACAACGAGCAGTACTTC.